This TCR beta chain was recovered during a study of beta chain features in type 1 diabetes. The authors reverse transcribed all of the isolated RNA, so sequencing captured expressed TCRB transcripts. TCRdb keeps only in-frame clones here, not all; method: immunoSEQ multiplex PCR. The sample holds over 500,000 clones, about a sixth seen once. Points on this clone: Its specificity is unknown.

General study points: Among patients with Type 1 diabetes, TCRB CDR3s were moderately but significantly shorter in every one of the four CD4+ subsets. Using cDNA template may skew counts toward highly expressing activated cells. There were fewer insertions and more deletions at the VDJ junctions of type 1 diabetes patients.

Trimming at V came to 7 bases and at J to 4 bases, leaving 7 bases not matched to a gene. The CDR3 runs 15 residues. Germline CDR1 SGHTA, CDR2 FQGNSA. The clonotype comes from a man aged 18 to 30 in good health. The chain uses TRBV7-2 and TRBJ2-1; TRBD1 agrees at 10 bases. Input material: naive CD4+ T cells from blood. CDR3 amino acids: CASKSDRGAYNEQFF. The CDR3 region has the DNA TGTGCCAGCAAATCGGACAGGGGGGCATACAATGAGCAGTTCTTC.